The 28 T cell receptor beta chains reported below all come from one sample, sequenced in a study of blood T cell repertoires in COVID-19. The assay was immunoSEQ multiplex PCR, and TCRdb's table has in-frame clones only and misses some. This table has under 250,000 clones, about four fifths appearing once. Sample: peripheral blood. The source is a woman between 65 and 79 years old with acute or convalescent COVID-19.

CDR3 DNA: TGTGCCAGCAGCCAAGATGATGAGGGACACTCTGAAGCTTTCTTT. Translated, it gives CASSQDDEGHSEAFF. The genes are TRBV3-1 (or the pseudogene TRBV3-2) and TRBJ1-1; possible D gene TRBD1, 6 bases. This CDR3 contains 15 residues. V was cut by 0 bases and J by 6 bases, with 14 bases left in between. Per germline, CDR1 LGHDT and CDR2 YNNKEL (reference sequence).

V is TRBV19 and J is TRBJ2-1; 8 bases line up with TRBD2. This CDR3 region has 15 residues. CDR1 is LNHDA and CDR2 is SQIVND in the germline V gene (reference sequence). After removal of 7 bases from V and 2 bases from J, the junction contained 7 bases not matched to a gene. In nucleotides, the CDR3 is TGTGCCAGTAAAGTGAGCGGGGGAGCCTACAATGAGCAGTTCTTC. It yields the protein CASKVSGGAYNEQFF.

V is TRBV29-1 and J is TRBJ2-7; the match to TRBD1 covers 11 bases. Trimming removed 7 bases from V and 2 bases from J; junction bases left unmatched: 1. The CDR3 totals 12 residues. CDR1 is SQVTM and CDR2 is ANQGSEA in the germline V gene. CDR3 region: CSAGQGAYEQYF. The CDR3 DNA reads as TGCAGCGCGGGACAGGGGGCCTACGAGCAGTACTTC.

This chain uses TRBV25-1 with TRBJ1-4, with TRBD1 matching over 7 bases. Unmatched junction bases numbered 4, after V lost 1 base and J lost 5 bases. The germline gives CDR1 MGHDK, CDR2 SYGVNS. This CDR3 comprises 15 residues. CDR3 sequence reads: CASSESKGANEKLFF. The CDR3 DNA is TGTGCCAGCAGTGAATCCAAGGGGGCAAATGAAAAACTGTTTTTT.

This chain joins TRBV3-1 (or the pseudogene TRBV3-2) and TRBJ1-4; unclear D gene. The CDR3 consists of 14 residues. Germline CDR1 is LGHDT and CDR2 is YNNKEL (reference sequence). Trimming stripped 4 bases from V and 7 bases from J, with 13 bases between. Written as DNA, the CDR3 is TGTGCCAGCAGCCCCCAAACCCGGTGTGAAAAACTGTTTTTT. The encoded protein is CASSPQTRCEKLFF.

This chain connects TRBV11-2 to TRBJ2-1, with D perhaps matching TRBD2 (5 bases). Trimming took 5 bases from V and 6 from J, leaving 14 bases between them. The CDR3 has 14 amino acids. The germline V gene has CDR1 SGHAT and CDR2 FQNNGV. This CDR3 is CASSPGSPSNEQFF. The CDR3 nucleotides read TGTGCCAGCAGCCCGGGATCTCCCTCCAATGAGCAGTTCTTC.

The genes are TRBV3-1 (or the pseudogene TRBV3-2) and TRBJ2-7; 8 bases are shared with TRBD2. Per the germline V gene, CDR1 is LGHDT and CDR2 is YNNKEL (reference sequence). The CDR3 totals 13 residues. The trim removed 5 bases at V and 6 bases at J, leaving 6 bases unmatched. CDR3 DNA: TGTGCCAGCAGCGGAGCGGGGGCCCGCGAGCAGTACTTC. Translated: CASSGAGAREQYF.

This clone was observed a few times. This chain connects TRBV19 to TRBJ1-5, with D hard to call. The CDR3 is 13 residues long. The germline V gene has CDR1 LNHDA and CDR2 SQIVND (reference sequence). V shed 5 bases and J shed 0 bases, with 5 bases lying between them. Here the CDR3 reads CASSPYSNQPQHF. The CDR3 DNA reads TGTGCCAGTAGTCCCTATAGCAATCAGCCCCAGCATTTT.

This clone was observed once. This sequence joins TRBV7-9 and TRBJ1-5; 12 bases are shared with TRBD1. The length of the CDR3 is 17 residues. The germline CDR1 and CDR2 sequences are SEHNR and FQNEAQ (reference sequence). Unmatched junction bases numbered 10, after V lost 5 bases and J lost 5 bases. CDR3 amino acids: CASSPLSGQGADQPQHF. CDR3 DNA sequence: TGTGCCAGCAGCCCTTTATCGGGACAGGGGGCGGATCAGCCCCAGCATTTT.

The rearrangement joins TRBV6-5 to TRBJ1-2, with D unclear. Per germline, CDR1 MNHEY and CDR2 SVGAGI. V lost 6 bases to trimming and J lost 3 bases, with 11 bases between them. This CDR3 has 13 amino acids. The CDR3 sequence: CASRTVLDYGYTF. CDR3 coding DNA: TGTGCCAGCAGAACAGTGCTTGACTATGGCTACACCTTC.

V usage is TRBV7-9 and J usage is TRBJ2-1; D is ambiguous. CDR1 SEHNR and CDR2 FQNEAQ come from the germline V gene (reference sequence). The CDR3 has 13 residues. The V and J ends lost 0 bases and 7 bases respectively, with 7 bases between them. In nucleotides, the CDR3 is TGTGCCAGCAGCTTAGCTACTGAAAATGAGCAGTTCTTC. Its translation is CASSLATENEQFF.

This chain uses TRBV5-1 with TRBJ2-1; D is perhaps TRBD1 (5 bases). V was clipped by 0 bases and J by 6 bases, with 13 bases between them. CDR1 and CDR2 (germline): SGHRS, YFSETQ. CDR3 length: 15 amino acids. CDR3 residues: CASSLVGREFNEQFF. The DNA of the CDR3 is TGCGCCAGCAGCTTGGTGGGGCGAGAGTTCAATGAGCAGTTCTTC.

This clone was counted between two and nine times. This chain links TRBV6-1 with TRBJ1-5, with TRBD1 matching over 8 bases. Germline lookup yields CDR1 MNHNS and CDR2 SASEGT. The CDR3 runs 17 residues. The trim removed 1 base at V and 3 bases at J, leaving 8 bases unmatched. Written as DNA, the CDR3 is TGTGCCAGCAGTGAAGAAGGTCAGGGGGCAAACAATCAGCCCCAGCATTTT. As protein: CASSEEGQGANNQPQHF.

This clone came up a few times. V gene TRBV2 combines with J gene TRBJ1-5; no definite D call. Germline lookup yields CDR1 SNHLY and CDR2 FYNNEI. The length of the CDR3 is 14 residues. V was clipped by 2 bases and J by 0 bases, with 5 bases between them. As DNA, the CDR3 is TGTGCCAGCAGTGAATCCCATAGCAATCAGCCCCAGCATTTT. Translating gives CASSESHSNQPQHF. The whole variable domain, remainder taken from reference TRBV2 and TRBJ1-5, is EPEVTQTPSHQVTQMGQEVILRCVPISNHLYFYWYRQILGQKVEFLVSFYNNEISEKSEIFDDQFSVERPDGSNFTLKIRSTKLEDSAMYFCASSESHSNQPQHFGDGTRLSIL.

This clone appeared a single time. The chain recombines TRBV30 with TRBJ1-1, with D possibly being TRBD1 (6 bases). Trimming stripped 4 bases from V and 5 bases from J, with 14 bases between. Germline V CDR1 and CDR2: GTSNPN, SVGIG (reference sequence). The CDR3 consists of 13 residues. The CDR3 protein is CAWKITGWTEAFF. CDR3 coding DNA: TGTGCCTGGAAGATTACAGGGTGGACTGAAGCTTTCTTT.

The table lists this clone with a count of one. The rearrangement joins TRBV7-9 to TRBJ2-2, with a weak D call TRBD2 (7 bases). CDR3 length: 13 amino acids. CDR1 and CDR2 from the germline V gene are SEHNR and FQNEAQ (reference sequence). Between the trimmed V and J ends, which lost 10 bases and 2 bases, there was a span of 11 bases. This CDR3 is CATGGRNTGELFF. The CDR3 region has the DNA TGTGCCACGGGGGGCAGAAACACCGGGGAGCTGTTTTTT.

The chain uses TRBV6-5 and TRBJ1-1; 8 nucleotides match TRBD1. CDR1 is MNHEY and CDR2 is SVGAGI in the germline V gene. This CDR3 spans 15 amino acids. Trimming removed 6 bases from V and 4 bases from J; junction bases left unmatched: 10. CDR3 DNA: TGTGCCAGCAGCCGGCCTACAGGGGGTGGCACTGAAGCTTTCTTT. Its protein is CASSRPTGGGTEAFF.

V and J are TRBV12-3 or TRBV12-4 and TRBJ1-4; no clear D gene. Trimming shortened V by 4 bases and J by 4 bases, and 7 bases separated the two germline ends. The CDR3 runs to 13 residues. The CDR3 DNA sequence: TGTGCCAGCAGTTGGCGGATTAATGAAAAACTGTTTTTT. This translates into CASSWRINEKLFF.

The chain couples TRBV18 to TRBJ1-1; 9 bases are a match to TRBD1. The CDR3 contains 14 residues. The germline gives CDR1 KGHSH, CDR2 LQKENI. Trimming removed 6 bases from V and 5 bases from J; junction bases left unmatched: 7. CDR3 bases: TGTGCCAGCTCGTCGGGACAGGGCGGTACTGAAGCTTTCTTT. This codes for CASSSGQGGTEAFF.

This clone was observed a single time. The chain links TRBV10-3 to TRBJ1-1; 7 bases map to TRBD1. Per germline, CDR1 ENHRY and CDR2 SYGVKD. The CDR3 has 14 amino acids. V trimming: 4 bases; J trimming: 1 base; junction bases outside the gene matches: 3. In nucleotides, the CDR3 is TGTGCCATCAGTGGGGGACAGAAGAACACTGAAGCTTTCTTT. Translating it yields CAISGGQKNTEAFF.

This sequence joins TRBV18 and TRBJ1-2, with no clear D. V dropped 2 bases and J dropped 6 bases, with 4 bases sitting between them. Germline V gene data show CDR1 as KGHSH and CDR2 as LQKENI. The CDR3 has 11 residues. The CDR3 DNA reads TGTGCCAGCTCACCAGTAGATGGCTACACCTTC. Translating gives CASSPVDGYTF.

This clone was seen a single time. The chain is built from TRBV11-2 and TRBJ1-6; the D is unclear. Trimming left V 5 bases short and J 10 bases short, with 12 bases between. From germline, CDR1 is SGHAT and CDR2 FQNNGV. The CDR3 extends over 13 amino acids. CDR3 protein: CASSQDFRSPLHF. The CDR3 DNA sequence: TGTGCCAGCAGCCAAGACTTTCGCTCACCCCTCCACTTT.

The V gene is TRBV28, the J gene TRBJ2-2; the match to TRBD1 covers 10 bases. The CDR3 has 15 residues. Per the germline V gene, CDR1 is MDHEN and CDR2 is SYDVKM. With V trimmed by 6 bases and J by 6 bases, 7 bases remained unmatched. The chain's CDR3 is CASRAQDRGSGELFF. The CDR3 DNA reads as TGTGCCAGCAGAGCCCAGGACAGGGGGTCCGGGGAGCTGTTTTTT.

The V and J genes are TRBV2 and TRBJ1-5; 9 positions agree with TRBD1. The CDR3 contains 15 residues. V lost 5 bases, J lost 3 bases, and 5 bases stayed unmatched. In germline, CDR1 is SNHLY, CDR2 FYNNEI. The CDR3 sequence: CASSPGTGNNQPQHF. The CDR3 bases are TGTGCCAGCAGTCCCGGGACAGGGAACAATCAGCCCCAGCATTTT.

The chain couples TRBV28 to TRBJ1-1; 9 nucleotides align to TRBD1. V was pared by 9 bases and J by 1 base, with 6 bases of the junction left unmatched. Germline lookup yields CDR1 MDHEN and CDR2 SYDVKM. This CDR3 has 14 residues. The CDR3 DNA reads TGTGCCAGTGGACAGGGGAGTGGGAACACTGAAGCTTTCTTT. It is translated as CASGQGSGNTEAFF.

The chain is built from TRBV27 and TRBJ2-1, with D possibly matching TRBD1 (6 bases). Germline assignment: CDR1 MNHEY and CDR2 SMNVEV (reference sequence). This CDR3 has 14 amino acids. Trimming stripped 6 bases from V and 10 bases from J, with 19 bases between. DNA for the CDR3: TGTGCCAGCAGGCCACAGGGACCCTTCGGCGAGCAGTTCTTC. Its translation: CASRPQGPFGEQFF.

The chain couples TRBV7-9 to TRBJ1-3; 10 bases line up with TRBD1. The length of the CDR3 is 18 residues. After removal of 5 bases from V and 0 bases from J, the junction contained 10 bases not matched to a gene. Germline V gene sequence: CDR1 SEHNR, CDR2 FQNEAQ (reference sequence). The CDR3 loop reads CASSPRTGGVLSGNTIYF. The CDR3, as DNA: TGTGCCAGCAGCCCCCGGACAGGGGGGGTTCTCTCTGGAAACACCATATATTTT.

This chain links TRBV6-5 with TRBJ2-1; 10 positions agree with TRBD1. Germline lookup yields CDR1 MNHEY and CDR2 SVGAGI. The CDR3 sequence is 15 residues long. The ends lost 8 bases at V and 9 bases at J; junction bases unmatched: 13. The CDR3 DNA reads as TGTGCCAGCCGGCCCCAAGGACAGGGGGGGTTTGAGCAGTTCTTC. This translates into CASRPQGQGGFEQFF.